This entry lists 21 T cell receptor beta chains sequenced from one sample in a study of beta chain features in type 1 diabetes. Study conclusions and caveats: For Type 1 diabetes patients, all four CD4+ subsets carried TCRB CDR3s that were moderately but significantly shorter.

Antigens for these TCRs are unknown. Reverse transcribing all isolated RNA meant expressed TCRB transcripts were sequenced. The method was immunoSEQ multiplex PCR; TCRdb's version includes in-frame clones alone and lacks a portion of them. This table has a few hundred thousand clones, roughly 12% appearing once. Sequenced: naive CD4+ T cells from blood. The receptor set was obtained from a woman younger than 35 with type 1 diabetes.

V is TRBV5-6 and J is TRBJ1-6; D is uncertain. Germline V gene sequence: CDR1 SGHDT, CDR2 YYEEEE. V was clipped by 0 bases and J by 14 bases, with 6 bases between them. This CDR3 contains 11 residues. CDR3 nucleotide sequence: TGTGCCAGCAGCTTGGGTACATCCCTCCACTTT. Translation gives CASSLGTSLHF.

The V call is TRBV5-1, the J call TRBJ2-7; 8 bases are shared with TRBD1. The CDR3 length is 15 residues. Trimming at V came to 5 bases and at J to 2 bases, leaving 9 bases not matched to a gene. Germline V CDR1 and CDR2: SGHRS, YFSETQ. CDR3 sequence reads: CASRLTGGFAYEQYF. The CDR3 DNA reads as TGCGCCAGCAGACTCACAGGGGGGTTCGCCTACGAGCAGTACTTC.

This CDR3 is CASSLNSGSFGYTF. The DNA of the CDR3 is TGCGCCAGCAGCTTGAACTCAGGCTCCTTTGGCTACACCTTC. The J gene is TRBJ1-2, the V gene TRBV5-1; unclear D gene. Germline assignment: CDR1 SGHRS and CDR2 YFSETQ. Trimming shortened V by 1 base and J by 7 bases, and 14 bases separated the two germline ends. The CDR3 is 14 amino acids.

The CDR3 nucleotides read TGCGCCAGCAGCTTGCCCAGCGGGGCCAAAGAGACCCAGTACTTC. Translated, it gives CASSLPSGAKETQYF. The chain has TRBV5-1 and TRBJ2-5; TRBD2 matches at 7 bases. CDR1 and CDR2 from the germline V gene are SGHRS and YFSETQ. The CDR3 extends over 15 amino acids. V shed 1 base and J 3 bases; nucleotides not matched to a gene: 6.

With respect to this clone: Because it lacks the conserved phenylalanine or tryptophan at the end, this CDR3 is likely a read error. This sequence joins TRBV7-9 and TRBJ1-5; 11 bases match TRBD1. The germline gives CDR1 SEHNR, CDR2 FQNEAQ (reference sequence). J lost 3 bases, V lost 6 bases, and 7 bases had no gene match. The CDR3 has 16 residues. In DNA form, the CDR3 reads TGTGCCAGCAGTTTTGGACAGGGGGCGTTCAATCAGCCCCAGCATTCT. Amino acids: CASSFGQGAFNQPQHS.

This clone was seen more than once but under ten times. The rearrangement links TRBV21-1 to TRBJ2-5; the table assigns TRBD1, which was not confirmed against the DNA. TRBV21-1 is deemed a pseudogene. The length of the CDR3 is 14 residues. The CDR3 loop reads CASSKGSRGETQYF. CDR3 nucleotide sequence: TGTGCCAGCAGCAAAGGATCTAGGGGTGAGACCCAGTACTTC.

The gene calls are TRBV19 and TRBJ2-1, with TRBD2 matching over 10 bases. This CDR3 contains 15 residues. The germline CDR1 and CDR2 sequences are LNHDA and SQIVND (reference sequence). The V and J ends lost 3 bases and 6 bases, in that order; junction bases with no gene match: 5. The CDR3 protein is CASSMVVAGGNEQFF. DNA for the CDR3: TGTGCCAGTAGTATGGTGGTAGCGGGGGGCAATGAGCAGTTCTTC.

This clone was counted between two and nine times. The chain recombines TRBV4-3 with TRBJ1-2; the match to TRBD1 covers 7 bases. There are 15 residues in the CDR3. Germline CDR1 reads LGHNA; CDR2 reads YSLEER. The V segment lost 4 bases and the J segment 2 bases; nucleotides outside the gene matches: 7. The CDR3: CASSPRQGYNYGYTF. The CDR3 nucleotides read TGCGCCAGCAGCCCACGACAGGGCTACAACTATGGCTACACCTTC.

This clone has only a few counts. As DNA, the CDR3 is TGTGCCAGCAGTTCTCCCTGGGGAGCGGGAGGCCACGAGCAGTACTTC. Protein: CASSSPWGAGGHEQYF. The rearrangement uses TRBV28 and TRBJ2-7; TRBD2 aligns across 9 bases. After removal of 4 bases from V and 5 bases from J, the junction contained 12 bases not matched to a gene. Germline assignment: CDR1 MDHEN and CDR2 SYDVKM. The CDR3 covers 16 residues.

The chain links TRBV2 to TRBJ2-1; 11 nucleotides match TRBD2. Germline V lookup: CDR1 SNHLY, CDR2 FYNNEI. With V trimmed by 6 bases and J by 5 bases, 3 bases remained unmatched. The length of the CDR3 is 14 residues. CDR3 nucleotide sequence: TGTGCCAGCAGCCCGGGACTAGCGGACAATGAGCAGTTCTTC. This sequence encodes CASSPGLADNEQFF.

The chain employs TRBV7-2 and TRBJ2-3, with D tentatively TRBD1 (5 bases). Germline V gene data show CDR1 as SGHTA and CDR2 as FQGNSA. This CDR3 region has 13 residues. V lost 3 bases and J 2 bases, leaving 6 bases between the germline ends. The CDR3 DNA reads as TGTGCCAGCAGCTTGGACACCACAGATACGCAGTATTTT. Its protein product is CASSLDTTDTQYF.

This clone was recorded a few times. This chain links TRBV15 with TRBJ2-3; 10 bases fit TRBD1. Germline V CDR1 and CDR2: LNHNV, YYDKDF (reference sequence). With V trimmed by 0 bases and J by 4 bases, 7 bases remained unmatched. The CDR3 has 17 amino acids. The CDR3 coding sequence is TGTGCCACCAGCAGAGACTGGGACAGGGGTGTCCCAGATACGCAGTATTTT. Its protein is CATSRDWDRGVPDTQYF.

In this sample, this clone turned up a few times. The CDR3 DNA reads as TGTGCCAGCAGCCACGGGGGACAAGAGACCCAGTACTTC. Amino acid sequence: CASSHGGQETQYF. J is TRBJ2-5 and V is TRBV5-5, with a tentative D call TRBD2 (6 bases). The CDR3 extends over 13 amino acids. Germline loops: CDR1 SGHKS, CDR2 YYEKEE (reference sequence). The ends were cut back, 4 bases at V and 2 bases at J, with 9 bases in the middle.

This clone was observed a few times. Other DNA variants within this sample encode the same CDR3. V and J are TRBV5-4 and TRBJ1-5; 10 positions agree with TRBD1. Germline V gives CDR1 SGHNT, CDR2 YYREEE (reference sequence). V trimming: 4 bases; J trimming: 6 bases; junction bases outside the gene matches: 4. CDR3 length: 14 residues. CDR3 loop: CASSPGQGGQPQHF. In DNA form, the CDR3 reads TGTGCCAGCAGCCCTGGACAGGGGGGTCAGCCCCAGCATTTT.

V gene TRBV4-2 combines with J gene TRBJ1-1, with 10 positions matching TRBD1. V lost 0 bases to trimming and J lost 7 bases; unmatched junction nucleotides: 5. Germline V gene data show CDR1 as LGHNA and CDR2 as YNFKEQ. The CDR3 loop spans 15 amino acids. In DNA, the CDR3 is TGTGCCAGCAGCCAAGAAGCCGGACAGGGGGGTGAAGCTTTCTTT. The encoded protein is CASSQEAGQGGEAFF.

The V and J genes are TRBV11-3 and TRBJ2-1, with 7 positions matching TRBD2. The length of the CDR3 is 13 residues. The germline gives CDR1 SGHNT, CDR2 YENEEA. V lost 7 bases, J lost 9 bases, and 9 bases stayed unmatched. CDR3 nucleotide sequence: TGTGCCAGCACAACGGGGGGAGCGAGTGAGCAGTTCTTC. Protein: CASTTGGASEQFF.

The sample holds a few counts of this clone. The CDR3 reads CASSEFGVEYF. The CDR3 DNA is TGTGCCAGCAGTGAATTCGGGGTAGAATATTTT. The rearrangement joins TRBV25-1 to TRBJ2-3; a weak D match, TRBD2 (5 bases). The CDR3 extends over 11 amino acids. Germline values: CDR1 MGHDK, CDR2 SYGVNS. V lost 1 base to trimming and J lost 15 bases, with 11 bases between them.

This clone was counted a few times. CDR3 DNA: TGTGCCAGCAGCGTTACGGGAGGGCCGAGTGAGCAGTTCTTC. Translated, it gives CASSVTGGPSEQFF. The genes are TRBV9 and TRBJ2-1, with 8 bases identical to TRBD2. The CDR3 is made up of 14 amino acids. V dropped 2 bases and J dropped 9; count of bases not matched to a gene: 7. Germline assignment: CDR1 SGDLS and CDR2 YYNGEE.

This chain uses TRBV6-6 with TRBJ1-5, with D tentatively TRBD1 (5 bases). Germline V CDR1 and CDR2: MNHNY, SVGAGI (reference sequence). Deletions cut 5 bases from V and 8 bases from J, with 10 bases between. The CDR3 is 12 amino acids. CDR3 loop: CASSPSREPQHF. DNA of the CDR3: TGTGCCAGCAGTCCCAGCAGGGAGCCCCAGCATTTT.

The rearrangement uses TRBV6-5 and TRBJ2-1; 10 positions agree with TRBD2. This CDR3 contains 12 residues. Trimming at V came to 9 bases and at J to 15 bases, leaving 11 bases not matched to a gene. The V gene's germline CDR1 is MNHEY and CDR2 SVGAGI. CDR3 sequence (DNA): TGTGCCAGTGGGACGCCCGGGACTAGCGTGTTCTTC. Its translation: CASGTPGTSVFF.

The chain combines TRBV6-5 with TRBJ2-5; the match to TRBD2 covers 8 bases. The CDR3 spans 15 residues. Germline V gene data show CDR1 as MNHEY and CDR2 as SVGAGI. With 6 bases clipped from V and 4 bases from J, the junction kept 10 bases outside the gene matches. The CDR3 DNA sequence: TGTGCCAGCAGGACGGAAACAAGCGGGAGAGAGACCCAGTACTTC. As protein: CASRTETSGRETQYF.